A single sample is the source of the 6 T cell receptor beta chains below, sequenced in a study of T-cell reconstitution after alpha-beta-depleted transplantation in children. This sample's TCRbeta library carried unique molecular identifier barcodes. TCRdb re-derived calls from the PCR reads in MiXCR, one entry per CDR3 protein. This sample carries roughly 5,000 distinct CDR3 sequences, just under 7.5% of them seen once, and the ten largest clones take 1.8%. Sequenced here: PBMCs, mostly from graft donor cells, sampled 60 days after TCRalphabeta/CD19-depleted stem cell transplant. The receptors come from a boy younger than two who had a stem cell transplant for SCID, so the T cells may come from the graft donor.

This clonotype is medium-sized by share. This chain links TRBV2 with TRBJ2-5; unclear D gene. Trimming removed 7 bases from V and 2 bases from J, with 8 bases in between. Looked up from germline, CDR1 is SNHLY and CDR2 is FYNNEI. CDR3 length: 12 residues. As DNA, the CDR3 is TGTGCCAGCAACGAACCGCAAGAGACCCAGTACTTC. Protein product: CASNEPQETQYF.

This clonotype has at least ten counts. The chain is built from TRBV6-5 and TRBJ1-6; 11 bases fit TRBD1. This CDR3 has 20 residues. Germline CDR1 is MNHEY and CDR2 is SVGAGI. V dropped 4 bases and J dropped 0; count of bases not matched to a gene: 11. The CDR3 spells CASSFGTGGTPCSYNSPLHF. The CDR3, as DNA: TGTGCCAGCAGTTTCGGGACAGGGGGGACCCCTTGCTCCTATAATTCACCCCTCCACTTT.

This clonotype appeared many times. This rearrangement joins TRBV4-1 to TRBJ1-5, with a tentative D call TRBD1 (5 bases). The CDR3 consists of 14 residues. Trimming cost V 5 bases and J 6 bases, with 14 bases left between them. Germline CDR1 reads MGHRA; CDR2 reads YSYEKL. CDR3 protein: CASSRTGPVQPQHF. In DNA, the CDR3 is TGCGCCAGCAGCAGAACAGGACCGGTTCAGCCCCAGCATTTT.

Many counts were recorded for this clonotype. The rearrangement links TRBV6-6 to TRBJ2-3; D perhaps matches TRBD2 (5 bases). CDR1 is MNHNY and CDR2 is SVGAGI in the germline V gene (reference sequence). Trimming pared 7 bases from V and 8 bases from J, leaving 10 bases between. This CDR3 region has 11 residues. CDR3 sequence reads: CASTYEGTQYF. CDR3 nucleotides: TGTGCCAGCACCTACGAGGGTACGCAGTATTTT.

In this sample, this clonotype turned up many times. The CDR3 region is CASSHRGLNTEAFF. The CDR3 DNA reads as TGTGCCAGCAGTCACAGGGGTCTGAACACTGAAGCTTTCTTT. The chain joins TRBV6-5 to TRBJ1-1, with 7 bases that match TRBD1. The V gene end was trimmed by 5 bases and the J gene end by 0 bases; junction bases not matched to a gene: 3. The CDR3 has 14 amino acids. Germline lookup yields CDR1 MNHEY and CDR2 SVGAGI.

This clonotype rates as medium-sized. J is TRBJ2-7 and V is TRBV18; D gene ambiguous. The CDR3 length is 13 residues. The ends were cut back, 3 bases at V and 1 base at J, with 7 bases in the middle. Germline V gene sequence: CDR1 KGHSH, CDR2 LQKENI. The CDR3 here is CASSPETSYEQYF. The CDR3 DNA is TGTGCCAGCTCACCGGAGACGTCCTACGAGCAGTACTTC.